The 8 T cell receptor beta chains reported below all come from one sample, sequenced in a study of blood T cell repertoires in COVID-19. Some clones are missing from TCRdb's copy, which holds only in-frame ones; the method was immunoSEQ multiplex PCR. The sample lists more than 150,000 clones, roughly four fifths occurring once. The material sequenced was peripheral blood. The receptors shown here come from a man aged 25 to 45 with active or convalescent COVID-19.

The J gene is TRBJ1-2, the V gene TRBV7-6; D is possibly TRBD1 (5 bases). The ends were cut back, 5 bases at V and 4 bases at J, with 14 bases in the middle. Germline V lookup: CDR1 SGHVS, CDR2 FNYEAQ. This CDR3 is built from 14 residues. CDR3 nucleotide sequence: TGTGCCAGCAGCCTTGATACAGGCCCCTATGGCTACACCTTC. Its protein product is CASSLDTGPYGYTF.

This rearrangement joins TRBV6-6 to TRBJ2-1, with 7 nucleotides matching TRBD2. V shed 2 bases, J shed 7 bases, and the junction held 8 bases outside the gene matches. The germline gives CDR1 MNHNY, CDR2 SVGAGI (reference sequence). The CDR3 contains 15 residues. The CDR3 nucleotides are TGTGCCAGCAGTTACCGGTCTAGCGGAAGTAATGAGCAGTTCTTC. Residues: CASSYRSSGSNEQFF.

The rearrangement joins TRBV14 to TRBJ2-7, with a possible D match to TRBD1 (6 bases). Trimming took off 8 bases at V and 4 bases at J, with 18 bases between the two ends. This CDR3 is 14 amino acids long. Germline lookup yields CDR1 SGHDN and CDR2 FVKESK. The CDR3 nucleotides are TGTGCCAGCTTGGAAGGGACACGGCAATACGAGCAGTACTTC. This sequence encodes CASLEGTRQYEQYF. The entire variable domain, with the rest obtained from reference TRBV14 and TRBJ2-7, is as follows: EAGVTQFPSHSVIEKGQTVTLRCDPISGHDNLYWYRRVMGKEIKFLLHFVKESKQDESGMPNNRFLAERTGGTYSTLKVQPAELEDSGVYFCASLEGTRQYEQYFGPGTRLTVT.

This clone has a single count. This chain uses TRBV4-1 with TRBJ2-5, with D uncertain. Germline V gene sequence: CDR1 MGHRA, CDR2 YSYEKL. This CDR3 contains 16 residues. V dropped 0 bases and J dropped 1 base, with 12 bases sitting between them. The CDR3 loop is CASSQDMQALQETQYF. DNA for the CDR3: TGCGCCAGCAGCCAAGATATGCAGGCTCTCCAAGAGACCCAGTACTTC.

The chain recombines TRBV28 with TRBJ1-2, with a possible D match to TRBD1 (5 bases). The CDR3 runs to 15 residues. Germline lookup yields CDR1 MDHEN and CDR2 SYDVKM. V lost 3 bases, J lost 7 bases, and 18 bases lay in between. The CDR3 loop is CASSFGFEGGAGYTF. The DNA for the CDR3 is TGTGCCAGCAGTTTCGGATTCGAAGGTGGGGCTGGCTACACCTTC.

This rearrangement joins TRBV24-1 to TRBJ2-3; D is unresolved. V was pared by 6 bases and J by 5 bases, with 5 bases between. The CDR3 runs to 11 residues. Germline V gene sequence: CDR1 KGHDR, CDR2 SFDVKD. The CDR3 sequence: CATSKLDTQYF. The CDR3, as DNA: TGTGCCACCAGTAAACTAGATACGCAGTATTTT.

The chain's CDR3 is CASSLRGRTEAFF. The CDR3 DNA reads TGTGCCAGCAGTCTCAGGGGCCGCACTGAAGCTTTCTTT. V is TRBV28 and J is TRBJ1-1, with a tentative D call TRBD1 (6 bases). Deletions cut 5 bases from V and 4 bases from J, with 11 bases between. CDR3 size: 13 residues. The germline V gene encodes CDR1 MDHEN and CDR2 SYDVKM. The full variable domain, completed using reference TRBV28 and TRBJ1-1, is DVKVTQSSRYLVKRTGEKVFLECVQDMDHENMFWYRQDPGLGLRLIYFSYDVKMKEKGDIPEGYSVSREKKERFSLILESASTNQTSMYLCASSLRGRTEAFFGQGTRLTVV.

The chain couples TRBV2 to TRBJ2-3, with TRBD1 matching 8 bases. CDR3 length: 14 amino acids. Trimming cost V 7 bases and J 0 bases; bases outside gene matches: 3. The germline CDR1 and CDR2 sequences are SNHLY and FYNNEI. The CDR3 reads CASTDRESTDTQYF. The CDR3 nucleotides read TGTGCCAGCACGGACAGGGAAAGCACAGATACGCAGTATTTT.